This note documents a single T cell receptor beta chain sequence. This entry comes from a study of blood T cell repertoires in COVID-19. Study-wide context: Sites across the United States, Italy and Spain contributed samples from acute and convalescent COVID-19.

Per the original methods: Quantification of nucleated cells was approximated via reference gene primer amplification. Profiling relied on immunoSEQ multiplex PCR, and the TCRdb table lists in-frame clones only, not all of them. V and J calls and clone size come straight from that table; D and trimming were deduced from the DNA. There are 74,000 or so clones in the sample; over 75% occur only once, and 2.3% lies in the top ten. From germline, CDR1 is ENHRY and CDR2 SYGVKD. This CDR3 has 15 residues. Trimming pared 5 bases from V and 5 bases from J, leaving 18 bases between. The source of this sequence is a human donor in a cohort sampled during active COVID-19. What was sequenced was peripheral blood. The J gene is TRBJ1-1, the V gene TRBV10-3; D might be TRBD1 (6 bases). Written as DNA, the CDR3 is TGTGCCATCAGTACCGGTCGGGGGGGGCGGACTGAAGCTTTCTTT. Amino acids: CAISTGRGGRTEAFF.